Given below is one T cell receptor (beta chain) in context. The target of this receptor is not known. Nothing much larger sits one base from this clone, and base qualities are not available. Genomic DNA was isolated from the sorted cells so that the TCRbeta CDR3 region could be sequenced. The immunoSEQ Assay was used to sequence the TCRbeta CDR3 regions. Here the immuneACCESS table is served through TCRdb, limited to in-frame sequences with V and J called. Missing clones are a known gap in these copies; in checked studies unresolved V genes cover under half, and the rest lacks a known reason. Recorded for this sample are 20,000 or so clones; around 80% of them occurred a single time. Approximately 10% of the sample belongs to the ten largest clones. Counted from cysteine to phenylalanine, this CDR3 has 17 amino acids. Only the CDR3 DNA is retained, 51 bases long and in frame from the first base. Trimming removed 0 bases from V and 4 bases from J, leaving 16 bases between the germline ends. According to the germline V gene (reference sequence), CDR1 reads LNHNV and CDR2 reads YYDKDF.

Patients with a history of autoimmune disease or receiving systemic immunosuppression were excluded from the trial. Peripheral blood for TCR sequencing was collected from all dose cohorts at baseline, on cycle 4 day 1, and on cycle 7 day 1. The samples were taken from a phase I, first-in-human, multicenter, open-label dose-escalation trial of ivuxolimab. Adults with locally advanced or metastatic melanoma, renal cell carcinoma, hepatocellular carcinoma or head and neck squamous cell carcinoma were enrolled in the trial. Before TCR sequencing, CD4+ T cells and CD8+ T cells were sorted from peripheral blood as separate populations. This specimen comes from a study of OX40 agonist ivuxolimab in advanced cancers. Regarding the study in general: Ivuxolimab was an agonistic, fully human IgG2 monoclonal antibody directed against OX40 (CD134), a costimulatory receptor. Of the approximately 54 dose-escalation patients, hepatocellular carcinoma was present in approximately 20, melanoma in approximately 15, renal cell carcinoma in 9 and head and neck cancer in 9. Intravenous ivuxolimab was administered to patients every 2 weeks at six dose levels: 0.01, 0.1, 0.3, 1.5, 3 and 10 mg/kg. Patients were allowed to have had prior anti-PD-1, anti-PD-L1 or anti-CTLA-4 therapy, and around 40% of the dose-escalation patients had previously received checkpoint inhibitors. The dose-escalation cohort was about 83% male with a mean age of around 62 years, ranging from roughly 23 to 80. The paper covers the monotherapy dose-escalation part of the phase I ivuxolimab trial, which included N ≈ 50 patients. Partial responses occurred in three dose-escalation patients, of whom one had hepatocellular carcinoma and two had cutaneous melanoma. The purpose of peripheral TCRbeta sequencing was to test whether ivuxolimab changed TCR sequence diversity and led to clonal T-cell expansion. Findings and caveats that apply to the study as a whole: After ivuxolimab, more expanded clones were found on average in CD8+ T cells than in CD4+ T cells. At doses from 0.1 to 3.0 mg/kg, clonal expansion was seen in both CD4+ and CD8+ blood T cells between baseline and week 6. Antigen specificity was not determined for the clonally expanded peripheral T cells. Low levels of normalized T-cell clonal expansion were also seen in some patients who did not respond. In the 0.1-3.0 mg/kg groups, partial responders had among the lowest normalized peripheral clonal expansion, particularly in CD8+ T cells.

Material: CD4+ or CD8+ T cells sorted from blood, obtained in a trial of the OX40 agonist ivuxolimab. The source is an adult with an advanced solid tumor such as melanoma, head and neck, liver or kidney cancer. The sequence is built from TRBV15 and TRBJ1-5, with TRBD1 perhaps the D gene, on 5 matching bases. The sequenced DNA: TGTGCCACCAGCAGAGATTTAGGAGGGGAAAGGAATCAGCCCCAGCATTTT. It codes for CATSRDLGGERNQPQHF.